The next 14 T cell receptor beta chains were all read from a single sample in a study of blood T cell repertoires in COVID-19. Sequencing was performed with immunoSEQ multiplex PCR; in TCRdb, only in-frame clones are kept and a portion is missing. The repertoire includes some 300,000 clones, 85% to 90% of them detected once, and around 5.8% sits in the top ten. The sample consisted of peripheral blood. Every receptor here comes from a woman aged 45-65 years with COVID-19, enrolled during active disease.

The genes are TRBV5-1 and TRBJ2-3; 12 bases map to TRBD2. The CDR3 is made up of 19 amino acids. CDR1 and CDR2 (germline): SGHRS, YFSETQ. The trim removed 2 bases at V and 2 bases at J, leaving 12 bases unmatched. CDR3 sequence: CASSFNPSGRAQFTDTQYF. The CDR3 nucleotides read TGCGCCAGCAGCTTCAACCCTAGCGGGAGGGCCCAATTCACAGATACGCAGTATTTT.

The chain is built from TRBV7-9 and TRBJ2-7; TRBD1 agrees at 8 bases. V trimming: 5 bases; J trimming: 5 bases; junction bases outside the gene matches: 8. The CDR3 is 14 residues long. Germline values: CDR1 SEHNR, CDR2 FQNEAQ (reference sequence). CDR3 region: CASSPWTGRNEQYF. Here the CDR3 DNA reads TGTGCCAGCAGCCCGTGGACAGGGAGGAACGAGCAGTACTTC.

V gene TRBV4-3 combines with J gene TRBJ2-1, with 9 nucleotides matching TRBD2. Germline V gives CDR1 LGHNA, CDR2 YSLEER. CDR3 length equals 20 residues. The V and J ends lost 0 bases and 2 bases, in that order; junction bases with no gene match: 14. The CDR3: CASSQERAREGLRPYNEQFF. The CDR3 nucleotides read TGCGCCAGCAGCCAAGAGCGTGCGCGGGAGGGCCTACGGCCCTACAATGAGCAGTTCTTC.

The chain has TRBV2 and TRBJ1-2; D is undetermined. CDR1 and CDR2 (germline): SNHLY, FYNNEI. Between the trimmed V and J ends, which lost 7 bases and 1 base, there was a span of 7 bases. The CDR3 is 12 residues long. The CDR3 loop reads CASTEVNYGYTF. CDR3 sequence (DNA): TGTGCCAGCACGGAGGTTAACTATGGCTACACCTTC. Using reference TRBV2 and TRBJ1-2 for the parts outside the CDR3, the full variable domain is EPEVTQTPSHQVTQMGQEVILRCVPISNHLYFYWYRQILGQKVEFLVSFYNNEISEKSEIFDDQFSVERPDGSNFTLKIRSTKLEDSAMYFCASTEVNYGYTFGSGTRLTVV.

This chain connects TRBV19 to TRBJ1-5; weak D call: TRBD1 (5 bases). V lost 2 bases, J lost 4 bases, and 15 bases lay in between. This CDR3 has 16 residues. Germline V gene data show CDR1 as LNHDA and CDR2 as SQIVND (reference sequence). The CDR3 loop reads CASSIPRDWTNQPQHF. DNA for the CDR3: TGTGCCAGTAGTATACCCCGGGACTGGACAAATCAGCCCCAGCATTTT.

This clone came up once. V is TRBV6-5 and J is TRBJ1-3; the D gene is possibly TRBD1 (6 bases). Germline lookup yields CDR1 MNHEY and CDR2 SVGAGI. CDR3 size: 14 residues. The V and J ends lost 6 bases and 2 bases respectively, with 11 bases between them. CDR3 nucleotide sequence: TGTGCCAGCAGACCCGACAGGACTGGAAACACCATATATTTT. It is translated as CASRPDRTGNTIYF.

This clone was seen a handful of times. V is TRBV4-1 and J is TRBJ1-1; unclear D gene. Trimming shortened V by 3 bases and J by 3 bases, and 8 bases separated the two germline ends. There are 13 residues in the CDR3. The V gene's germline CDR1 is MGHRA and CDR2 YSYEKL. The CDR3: CASSHGRYTEAFF. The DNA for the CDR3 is TGCGCCAGCAGCCATGGGAGGTACACTGAAGCTTTCTTT.

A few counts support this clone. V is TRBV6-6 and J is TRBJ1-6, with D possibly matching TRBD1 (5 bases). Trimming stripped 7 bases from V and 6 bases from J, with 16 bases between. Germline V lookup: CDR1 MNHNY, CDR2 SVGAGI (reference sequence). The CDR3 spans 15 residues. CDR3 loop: CASTVDNSRNSPLHF. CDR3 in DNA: TGTGCCAGCACCGTGGACAACTCGCGTAATTCACCCCTCCACTTT.

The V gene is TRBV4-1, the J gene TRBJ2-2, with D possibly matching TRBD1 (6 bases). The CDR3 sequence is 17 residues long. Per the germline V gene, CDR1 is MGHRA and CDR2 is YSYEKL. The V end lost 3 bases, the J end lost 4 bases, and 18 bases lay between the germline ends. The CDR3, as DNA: TGCGCCAGCAGCCATTCCAGGGGTCAACTGGGCACCGGGGAGCTGTTTTTT. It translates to CASSHSRGQLGTGELFF.

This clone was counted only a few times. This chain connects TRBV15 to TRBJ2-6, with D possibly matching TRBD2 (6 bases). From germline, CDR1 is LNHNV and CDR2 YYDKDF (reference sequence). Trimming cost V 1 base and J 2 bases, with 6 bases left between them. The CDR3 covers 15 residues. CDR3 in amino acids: CATSRAGAGANVLTF. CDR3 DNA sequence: TGTGCCACCAGCAGAGCGGGGGCTGGGGCCAACGTCCTGACTTTC.

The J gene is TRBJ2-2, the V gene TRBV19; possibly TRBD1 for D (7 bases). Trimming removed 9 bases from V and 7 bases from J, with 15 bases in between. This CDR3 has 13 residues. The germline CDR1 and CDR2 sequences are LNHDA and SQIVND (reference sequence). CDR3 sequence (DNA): TGTGCCAGCCAAAACAGGGGACTCGGGGAGCTGTTTTTT. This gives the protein CASQNRGLGELFF.

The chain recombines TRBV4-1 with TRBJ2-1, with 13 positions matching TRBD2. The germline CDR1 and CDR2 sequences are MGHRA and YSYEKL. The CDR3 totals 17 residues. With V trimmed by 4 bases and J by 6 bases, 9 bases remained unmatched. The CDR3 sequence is CASSRIRLAGGANEQFF. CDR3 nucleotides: TGCGCCAGCAGCCGGATAAGACTAGCGGGAGGAGCCAATGAGCAGTTCTTC.

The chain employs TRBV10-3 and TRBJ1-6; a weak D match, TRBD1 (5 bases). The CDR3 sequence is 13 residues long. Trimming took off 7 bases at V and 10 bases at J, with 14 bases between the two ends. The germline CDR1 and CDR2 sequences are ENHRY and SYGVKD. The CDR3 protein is CAINGLWGSPLHF. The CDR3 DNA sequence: TGTGCCATCAATGGCTTGTGGGGCTCACCCCTCCACTTT.

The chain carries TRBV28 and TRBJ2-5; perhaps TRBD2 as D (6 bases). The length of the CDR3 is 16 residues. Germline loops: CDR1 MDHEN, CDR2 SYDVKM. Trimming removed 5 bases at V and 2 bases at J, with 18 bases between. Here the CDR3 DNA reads TGTGCCAGCAGTCCCAACGTTTGGGGGGAACAAGAGACCCAGTACTTC. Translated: CASSPNVWGEQETQYF.